The rows below give T cell receptor beta chains drawn from one sample of a study of blood T cell repertoires in COVID-19. Sequencing was performed with immunoSEQ multiplex PCR; in TCRdb, only in-frame clones are kept and a portion is missing. The sample includes about 240,000 clones, about nine tenths of them seen just once. The source material was peripheral blood. All receptors derive from a man aged 30-40 years with COVID-19, enrolled during active disease. The CDR3 runs from the conserved cysteine through the conserved F or W. A D gene is named only where the DNA matches it firmly. For some rows the clone size is stated as once, few or many, or as a class when expanded; others skip it.

TRBD2	TRBV19	-	TRBJ2-6	TGTGCCAGTAGTATCCCTAGCGGGGGCCTCTCTGGGGCCAACGTCCTGACTTTC	CASSIPSGGLSGANVLTF
-	TRBV21-1	-	TRBJ1-4	TGTGCCAGCACCGGACAGGGTCTCGCTAATGAAAAACTGTTTTTT	CASTGQGLANEKLFF
-	TRBV11-2	-	TRBJ1-1	TGTGCCAGCAGCTTAGTTCGCGGGACGGGAATTAACACTGAAGCTTTCTTT	CASSLVRGTGINTEAFF
TRBD1	TRBV6-6	-	TRBJ2-1	TGTGCCAGCAGTGATCCGGGACAGGGGAACAATGAGCAGTTCTTC	CASSDPGQGNNEQFF
-	TRBV3-1/TRBV3-2	-	TRBJ2-7	TGTGCCAGCAGCCAAGGGCAGGGGTTCTCCTACGAGCAGTACTTC	CASSQGQGFSYEQYF
-	TRBV10-1	-	TRBJ1-1	TGCGCCAGCAGTGCTTTCCTGAACACTGAAGCTTTCTTT	CASSAFLNTEAFF
-	TRBV12-3/TRBV12-4	-	TRBJ2-4	TGTGCCAGCAGTCCACACGGACAGAACCGATATGACTTC	CASSPHGQNRYDF
TRBD1	TRBV18	-	TRBJ1-1	TGTGCCAGCTCACCTACGACAGGGGGCTACACTGAAGCTTTCTTT	CASSPTTGGYTEAFF
TRBD2	TRBV30	-	TRBJ2-7	TGTGCCTGGAGGTTTAGCGGGGCGGTGGGAGAGCAGTACTTC	CAWRFSGAVGEQYF
TRBD1	TRBV3-1/TRBV3-2	few	TRBJ1-2	TGTGCCAGCAGCCAACCGGGACAGCCCATCCACTTC	CASSQPGQPIHF
-	TRBV30	few	TRBJ1-1	TGTGCCTGGAGTGGGCAGGGCAGCACTGAAGCTTTCTTT	CAWSGQGSTEAFF
-	TRBV5-1	once	TRBJ1-6	TGCGCCAGCAGCTCCGAGGGGGTTCAAGCACCCCTCCACTTT	CASSSEGVQAPLHF
-	TRBV14	once	TRBJ2-7	TGTGCCAGCAGCCAGGCGGCCGAGCAGTACTTC	CASSQAAEQYF
TRBD1	TRBV9	-	TRBJ2-7	TGTGCCAGCAGCGCCTCGACAGGGATTGGGTACGAGCAGTACTTC	CASSASTGIGYEQYF
-	TRBV6-5	-	TRBJ1-3	TGTGCCAGCAGGGCCAGGGGTTTTGGAAACACCATATATTTT	CASRARGFGNTIYF
-	TRBV5-1	-	TRBJ2-5	TGCGCCAGCAGTTCCCGCGGACAGAGCCAAGAGACCCAGTACTTC	CASSSRGQSQETQYF
-	TRBV25-1	once	TRBJ2-7	TGTGCCAGCTCCGAAGGGGGGGGGCCTCTTTGGGGCGAGCAGTACTTC	CASSEGGGPLWGEQYF
-	TRBV2	-	TRBJ2-2	TGTGCCAGCAGTGATAGCCTACTCGGGGAGCTGTTTTTT	CASSDSLLGELFF
-	TRBV5-1	-	TRBJ1-5	TGCGCCAGCAGCTTGGGGGCAGGGAATCAGCCCCAGCATTTT	CASSLGAGNQPQHF
-	TRBV19	-	TRBJ1-1	TGTGCCAGTATAGTCGGGGGGACGAACACTGAAGCTTTCTTT	CASIVGGTNTEAFF
TRBD1	TRBV9	-	TRBJ1-4	TGTGCCAGCAGCCCCCCGGGGACAGGTCATAATGAAAAACTGTTTTTT	CASSPPGTGHNEKLFF
-	TRBV7-9	-	TRBJ1-5	TGTGCCAGCAGCTTAATGTCAGGGTTTGATCAGCCCCAGCATTTT	CASSLMSGFDQPQHF
-	TRBV27	-	TRBJ2-7	TGTGCCAGCAGTTTTGGCGGGACGGGGTACTACGAGCAGTACTTC	CASSFGGTGYYEQYF
-	TRBV19	-	TRBJ1-2	TGTGCCAGTAGTATGCGTCCGCCCTATGGCTACACCTTC	CASSMRPPYGYTF
TRBD1	TRBV5-1	-	TRBJ2-3	TGCGCCAGCAGCTTGGGGGGCACAGGGGGCACAGATACGCAGTATTTT	CASSLGGTGGTDTQYF
-	TRBV6-5	once	TRBJ1-3	TGTGCCAGCAGTTACCAGGGCAGCCCTGGAAACACCATATATTTT	CASSYQGSPGNTIYF
TRBD1	TRBV11-2	-	TRBJ1-2	TGTGCCAGCAGCTTGGGGACAGGGGTATTTGGCTATGGCTACACCTTC	CASSLGTGVFGYGYTF